One and the same sample provided the 32 T cell receptor beta chains below, sequenced in a study of T cells in Graves' hyperthyroidism and ophthalmopathy. Researchers amplified the TCR beta CDR3 regions from RNA transcripts. With the HTBI primer set, the TCR CDR3 went through a first round of RT-PCR. TCRdb reprocessed the multiplex PCR reads via MiXCR and lists one record per CDR3 protein. This table holds around 280,000 distinct CDR3 sequences, roughly 13% found once. The sequencing sample was made of blood. The receptors were gathered from a woman aged 40 to 55 with Graves' hyperthyroidism.

This clonotype was picked up many times. The chain employs TRBV5-6 and TRBJ1-3; D call uncertain. Germline-derived CDR1 and CDR2 are SGHDT and YYEEEE. Trimming shortened V by 2 bases and J by 0 bases, and 12 bases separated the two germline ends. The CDR3 runs 16 residues. In nucleotides, the CDR3 is TGTGCCAGCAGCTTACCAACTGGATACTCTGGAAACACCATATATTTT. It is translated as CASSLPTGYSGNTIYF.

This clonotype was seen at least ten times. The chain links TRBV11-3 to TRBJ2-7; D is unclear. V was pared by 3 bases and J by 3 bases, with 12 bases between. Germline V CDR1 and CDR2: SGHNT, YENEEA. CDR3 length: 14 amino acids. The CDR3 DNA reads TGTGCCAGCAGCTTCTTTTCTTCCGTCTACGAGCAGTACTTC. Translation: CASSFFSSVYEQYF. Using reference TRBV11-3 and TRBJ2-7 for the parts outside the CDR3, the full variable domain is EAGVVQSPRYKIIEKKQPVAFWCNPISGHNTLYWYLQNLGQGPELLIRYENEEAVDDSQLPKDRFSAERLKGVDSTLKIQPAELGDSAVYLCASSFFSSVYEQYFGPGTRLTVT.

In its sample, this clonotype was seen a few times. The chain recombines TRBV6-2 or TRBV6-3 with TRBJ1-5, with D uncertain. From germline, CDR1 is MNHEY and CDR2 SVGEGT. CDR3 length: 14 residues. The V end was cut by 3 bases, the J end by 2 bases, with 8 bases between. CDR3 sequence reads: CASSYMGGNQPQHF. The CDR3 DNA is TGTGCCAGCAGTTATATGGGTGGCAATCAGCCCCAGCATTTT.

This clonotype occurred many times. The chain combines TRBV29-1 with TRBJ1-5; 11 positions match TRBD1. The V gene's germline CDR1 is SQVTM and CDR2 ANQGSEA. The junction had 9 bases not matched to a gene; V was cut back by 7 bases and J by 7 bases. The CDR3 runs 14 residues. CDR3 sequence (DNA): TGCAGCGCCATCGCCGGGACAGGGGGACAGCCCCAGCATTTT. It is translated as CSAIAGTGGQPQHF.

For this clonotype: A read error may be the cause here, since a much bigger clone is one base away. The rearrangement joins TRBV20-1 to TRBJ2-1; 10 nucleotides match TRBD1. The germline V gene has CDR1 DFQATT and CDR2 SNEGSKA (reference sequence). The CDR3 runs 14 residues. This chain's CDR3 is CSAPGQGKYNGQFF. CDR3 coding DNA: TGCAGTGCACCGGGACAGGGGAAATACAATGGGCAGTTCTTC.

With respect to this clonotype: A much larger clone differs by one base, so this may be a read error. The CDR3 spells CSARVVGLRTESFF. CDR3 in DNA: TGCAGTGCTAGAGTAGTCGGCTTGAGGACTGAATCTTTCTTT. This chain joins TRBV20-1 and TRBJ1-1; D remains ambiguous. The CDR3 loop spans 14 amino acids. Germline V gene lookup returns CDR1 DFQATT and CDR2 SNEGSKA (reference sequence).

The chain combines TRBV28 with TRBJ1-2; 7 bases line up with TRBD1. Germline assignment: CDR1 MDHEN and CDR2 SYDVKM. Trimming cost V 3 bases and J 4 bases; bases outside gene matches: 11. This CDR3 region has 16 residues. The CDR3 protein is CASSFPQGGRGYGYTF. CDR3 nucleotides: TGTGCCAGCAGTTTCCCCCAGGGGGGCAGAGGCTATGGCTACACCTTC.

In its sample, this clonotype was seen many times. One junction end disagrees with the germline gene, perhaps due to a read error. The chain carries TRBV7-7 and TRBJ1-1; D not certain. In germline, CDR1 is SSHAT, CDR2 FNYEAQ (reference sequence). The CDR3 has 13 amino acids. The CDR3 DNA reads as TGTGCTAGCAGCTTTTCAGCGAACACTGAAGCTTTCTTT. Amino acid sequence: CASSFSANTEAFF.

This clonotype has at least ten counts. J is TRBJ2-1 and V is TRBV3-1, with a weak D call TRBD2 (6 bases). Germline lookup yields CDR1 LGHDT and CDR2 YNNKEL (reference sequence). This CDR3 has 16 residues. The ends were cut back, 4 bases at V and 8 bases at J, with 21 bases in the middle. In DNA, the CDR3 is TGTGCCAGCAGCCGGTGGGGTAGCGGAGGGGCGTATGAGCAGTTCTTC. This translates into CASSRWGSGGAYEQFF.

This clonotype appeared a few times. This may come from a read error, since a much larger clone is one base off. This rearrangement joins TRBV6-2 or TRBV6-3 to TRBJ1-5; D uncertain. The CDR3 length is 13 residues. V lost 5 bases, J lost 4 bases, and 9 bases lay in between. Germline V gene sequence: CDR1 MNHEY, CDR2 SVGEGT. The CDR3 region has the DNA TGTGCCAGCAGTGGCATCAAAAATCAGCCCCAGCATTTT. It encodes CASSGIKNQPQHF.

This rearrangement joins TRBV9 to TRBJ2-2; TRBD2 matches at 8 bases. Germline CDR1 SGDLS, CDR2 YYNGEE. The CDR3 sequence is 16 residues long. Trimming cost V 4 bases and J 4 bases; bases outside gene matches: 9. The CDR3 nucleotides read TGTGCCAGCAGCCCCCGGGGTAGCGGGGTCACCGGGGAGCTGTTTTTT. Residues: CASSPRGSGVTGELFF.

This clonotype came up a few times. No conserved phenylalanine or tryptophan ends this CDR3, so it is likely a read error. The CDR3 nucleotides are TGTGCCAGCAGTTTAGGACAGGCGACCTACGAGCAGTACCTC. This sequence encodes CASSLGQATYEQYL. The V and J genes are TRBV28 and TRBJ2-7; 7 nucleotides agree with TRBD1. Germline CDR1 is MDHEN and CDR2 is SYDVKM. CDR3 length equals 14 residues. With V trimmed by 2 bases and J by 2 bases, 3 bases remained unmatched.

This clonotype was observed many times. This chain uses TRBV6-1 with TRBJ2-5, with D possibly TRBD1 on 6 matching bases. The V gene's germline CDR1 is MNHNS and CDR2 SASEGT. With 3 bases removed from V and 5 bases from J, the gap between germline ends came to 13 bases. The CDR3 extends over 14 amino acids. The CDR3 DNA sequence: TGTGCCAGCAGTGAGTCAGGGGAAGGGGAGACCCAGTACTTC. It specifies CASSESGEGETQYF.

The J gene is TRBJ2-7, the V gene TRBV27, with D possibly being TRBD2 (6 bases). Per germline, CDR1 MNHEY and CDR2 SMNVEV (reference sequence). V lost 3 bases and J 0 bases, leaving 12 bases between the germline ends. The CDR3 is made up of 15 amino acids. The CDR3 reads CASSLRDSSSYEQYF. DNA for the CDR3: TGTGCCAGCAGTTTGCGGGACTCGAGCTCCTACGAGCAGTACTTC.

The chain uses TRBV11-1 and TRBJ2-5; 8 bases map to TRBD2. V was clipped by 3 bases and J by 4 bases; unmatched bases: 7. This CDR3 contains 15 residues. Germline V gene data show CDR1 as SGHAT and CDR2 as FQDESV (reference sequence). CDR3 loop: CASSFAGGLGETQYF. CDR3 nucleotide sequence: TGTGCCAGCAGCTTCGCGGGAGGCTTAGGAGAGACCCAGTACTTC.

On this clonotype: One end of the junction does not line up with germline, which may come from a read error. This chain connects TRBV18 to TRBJ2-3; no clear D. In germline, CDR1 is KGHSH, CDR2 LQKENI. The CDR3 runs 12 residues. The CDR3 sequence is CASSHGTDTPYF. The CDR3 DNA reads as TGTGCCAGCTCACACGGCACAGATACGCCGTATTTT.

The sample holds many counts of this clonotype. The chain couples TRBV12-5 to TRBJ2-7; D remains ambiguous. Germline-derived CDR1 and CDR2 are LGHNT and FRNRAP. CDR3 length: 14 residues. With 2 bases removed from V and 2 bases from J, the gap between germline ends came to 10 bases. The DNA of the CDR3 is TGTGCTAGTGGTTTGTTCGACCTAACCTACGAGCAGTACTTC. Its translation: CASGLFDLTYEQYF. Based on the CDR3 plus reference TRBV12-5 and TRBJ2-7, the full variable domain is DARVTQTPRHKVTEMGQEVTMRCQPILGHNTVFWYRQTMMQGLELLAYFRNRAPLDDSGMPKDRFSAEMPDATLATLKIQPSEPRDSAVYFCASGLFDLTYEQYFGPGTRLTVT.

This clonotype has a count of ten or more. The CDR3 DNA reads TGCAGCGTAGTAGCGGGAGTAGAGACCCAGTACTTC. Translation: CSVVAGVETQYF. The chain carries TRBV29-1 and TRBJ2-5; 9 bases are shared with TRBD2. CDR3 length: 12 residues. V was clipped by 6 bases and J by 4 bases; unmatched bases: 3. CDR1 is SQVTM and CDR2 is ANQGSEA in the germline V gene.

This clonotype was observed many times. The chain uses TRBV20-1 and TRBJ2-7; D possibly corresponds to TRBD2 (6 bases). Trimming stripped 4 bases from V and 2 bases from J, with 12 bases between. This CDR3 is 13 amino acids long. Germline CDR1 reads DFQATT; CDR2 reads SNEGSKA (reference sequence). The CDR3 bases are TGCAGTGCTACGGGAGTCGTTACCTACGAGCAGTACTTC. This translates into CSATGVVTYEQYF.

The chain couples TRBV19 to TRBJ1-2; the match to TRBD1 covers 7 bases. Germline CDR1 reads LNHDA; CDR2 reads SQIVND (reference sequence). This CDR3 comprises 14 residues. J gave up 6 bases and V 4 bases, and 8 bases lay outside the gene matches. The CDR3 DNA is TGTGCCAGTAGTAATCAGGGGGGACTAAATGGCTACACCTTC. It specifies CASSNQGGLNGYTF.

This clonotype has ten or more counts. The chain joins TRBV28 to TRBJ1-5, with D maybe TRBD1 (5 bases). Trimming left V 8 bases short and J 4 bases short, with 9 bases between. The CDR3 loop spans 12 amino acids. Germline-derived CDR1 and CDR2 are MDHEN and SYDVKM. Here the CDR3 DNA reads TGTGCCAGCGAGCAGGGAAATCAGCCCCAGCATTTT. Translated, it gives CASEQGNQPQHF.

This clonotype has at least ten counts. The CDR3: CSARGPGNYGYTF. The CDR3 nucleotides read TGCAGTGCTAGAGGGCCAGGCAACTATGGCTACACCTTC. J is TRBJ1-2 and V is TRBV20-1; D is undetermined. The germline V gene has CDR1 DFQATT and CDR2 SNEGSKA (reference sequence). This CDR3 comprises 13 residues. V lost 1 base and J 2 bases, leaving 8 bases between the germline ends.

This clonotype was recorded a few times. V is TRBV24-1 and J is TRBJ2-1; possible D gene TRBD2, 6 bases. Germline CDR1 and CDR2: KGHDR and SFDVKD. The CDR3 sequence is 12 residues long. V lost 7 bases and J 12 bases, leaving 15 bases between the germline ends. The CDR3 region has the DNA TGTGCCACCAGGGACTACTCAATGACGCAGTTCTTC. Protein sequence: CATRDYSMTQFF.

The sample holds many counts of this clonotype. The chain combines TRBV9 with TRBJ1-1; D is unresolved. The CDR3 is 15 amino acids. Between the trimmed V and J ends, which lost 0 bases and 1 base, there was a span of 10 bases. Germline V gene lookup returns CDR1 SGDLS and CDR2 YYNGEE. This chain's CDR3 is CASSVEGLPNTEAFF. The DNA of the CDR3 is TGTGCCAGCAGCGTAGAAGGCCTCCCGAACACTGAAGCTTTCTTT.

This clonotype was found many times. The chain links TRBV6-6 to TRBJ1-1; no reliable D call. Germline V gene data show CDR1 as MNHNY and CDR2 as SVGAGI (reference sequence). V shed 2 bases and J shed 1 base, with 2 bases lying between them. The length of the CDR3 is 12 residues. The CDR3 nucleotides are TGTGCCAGCAGTTACAGGAACACTGAAGCTTTCTTT. It translates to CASSYRNTEAFF.

The chain uses TRBV2 and TRBJ2-1; 10 nucleotides line up with TRBD2. CDR1 and CDR2 (germline): SNHLY, FYNNEI. The CDR3 has 15 amino acids. With V trimmed by 6 bases and J by 4 bases, 6 bases remained unmatched. In DNA form, the CDR3 reads TGTGCCAGCAGCACCAGCGGGAGGGGGTACAATGAGCAGTTCTTC. Encoded protein: CASSTSGRGYNEQFF.

This clonotype was observed many times. The J gene is TRBJ2-3, the V gene TRBV20-1; 7 positions agree with TRBD2. The CDR3 runs to 12 residues. Trimming cost V 6 bases and J 10 bases; bases outside gene matches: 10. Germline assignment: CDR1 DFQATT and CDR2 SNEGSKA (reference sequence). CDR3 DNA sequence: TGCAGTGCGACTGGGGCGGGGGAAGCGCAGTATTTT. The encoded protein is CSATGAGEAQYF.

This clonotype appeared once. V usage is TRBV7-3 and J usage is TRBJ2-1; 10 bases are a match to TRBD2. Germline V CDR1 and CDR2: SGHTA, FQGTGA. CDR3 length: 16 residues. V lost 5 bases and J lost 7; bases outside the gene matches: 11. The CDR3 region has the DNA TGTGCCAGCAGCCTGACTAGACTAGCGGGTGGGAATGAGCAGTTCTTC. The encoded protein is CASSLTRLAGGNEQFF.

This clonotype showed up many times. The gene calls are TRBV2 and TRBJ2-1; D gene uncertain. Trimming removed 8 bases at V and 8 bases at J, with 10 bases between. Germline V gene data show CDR1 as SNHLY and CDR2 as FYNNEI. The CDR3 totals 11 residues. The CDR3: CASRYWDEQFF. CDR3 in DNA: TGTGCCAGCCGCTACTGGGATGAGCAGTTCTTC.

The J gene is TRBJ2-3, the V gene TRBV28, with TRBD2 matching over 11 bases. The J segment lost 4 bases and the V segment lost 6 bases, leaving 3 bases of the junction unmatched. Germline CDR1 MDHEN, CDR2 SYDVKM. The CDR3 loop spans 14 amino acids. The CDR3 sequence is CASRPGLAADTQYF. The CDR3 DNA reads TGTGCCAGCAGGCCGGGACTAGCGGCAGATACGCAGTATTTT.

This clonotype was picked up many times. The V call is TRBV3-1, the J call TRBJ2-7, with D perhaps matching TRBD1 or TRBD2 (6 bases each). V was trimmed by 4 bases and J by 5 bases, leaving 15 bases between them. The V gene's germline CDR1 is LGHDT and CDR2 YNNKEL (reference sequence). The CDR3 is 14 amino acids. This CDR3 is CASSPRWGANEQYF. The CDR3 coding sequence is TGTGCCAGCAGCCCCCGATGGGGGGCGAACGAGCAGTACTTC.

The sample holds one count of this clonotype. Germline is not matched at one junction end, which may reflect a read error. V usage is TRBV10-3 and J usage is TRBJ2-7; TRBD1 matches 9 bases. Germline values: CDR1 ENHRY, CDR2 SYGVKD. The CDR3 extends over 14 amino acids. CDR3 sequence: CASRQGGEPYERYF. The CDR3 bases are TGTGCCAGCAGACAGGGGGGAGAGCCCTACGAGCGGTACTTC.